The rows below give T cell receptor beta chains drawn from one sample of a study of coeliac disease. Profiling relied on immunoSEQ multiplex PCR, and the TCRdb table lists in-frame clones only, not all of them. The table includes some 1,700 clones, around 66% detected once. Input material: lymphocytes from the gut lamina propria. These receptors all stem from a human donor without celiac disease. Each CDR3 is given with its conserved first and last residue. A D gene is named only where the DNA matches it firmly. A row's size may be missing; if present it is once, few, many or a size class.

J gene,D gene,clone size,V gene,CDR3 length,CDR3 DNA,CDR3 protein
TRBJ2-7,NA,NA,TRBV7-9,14,TGTGCCAGCAGTTCTGCATCAGGGATCTCCGAGCAGTACTTC,CASSSASGISEQYF
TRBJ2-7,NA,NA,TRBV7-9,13,TGTGCCGCGGAGGCCCTAACCTCCTACGAGCAGTACTTC,CAAEALTSYEQYF
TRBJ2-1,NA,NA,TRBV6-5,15,TGTGCCAGCAGCTCACACCAACCAGGGTACAATGAGCAGTTCTTC,CASSSHQPGYNEQFF
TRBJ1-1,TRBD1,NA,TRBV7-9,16,TGTGCCAGCAGCTGGGGGGACAGGGGGAGAAACACTGAAGCTTTCTTT,CASSWGDRGRNTEAFF
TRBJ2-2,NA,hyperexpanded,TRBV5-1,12,TGCGCCAGCAGCTTGTTCGGCGGGGAGCTGTTTTTT,CASSLFGGELFF
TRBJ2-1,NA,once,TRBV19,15,TGTGCCAGTAGTATCTTTCAGGGATCCTACAATGAGCAGTTCTTC,CASSIFQGSYNEQFF
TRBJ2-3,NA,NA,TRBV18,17,TGTGCCAGCTCACCACTTTGGGCGGGACTTAGCACAGATACGCAGTATTTT,CASSPLWAGLSTDTQYF
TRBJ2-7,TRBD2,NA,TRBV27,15,TGTGCCAGCAGTTCGCTGACTAGCGGGTCCTACGAGCAGTACTTC,CASSSLTSGSYEQYF
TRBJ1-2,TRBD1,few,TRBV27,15,TGTGCCAGCAGTTCTAAAGGACAGGGATTTCATGGCTACACCTTC,CASSSKGQGFHGYTF
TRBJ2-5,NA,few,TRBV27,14,TGTGCCAGCAGTTTAATGCGGGGTCGAGGGACCCAGTACTTC,CASSLMRGRGTQYF
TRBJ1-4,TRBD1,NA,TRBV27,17,TGTGCCAGCAGTCCCTCAGGGGGCGCCTTCCCTAATGAAAAACTGTTTTTT,CASSPSGGAFPNEKLFF
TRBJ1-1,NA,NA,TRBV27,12,TGTGCCAGCAGCCGTCCGGGACAAGGGGCTTTCTTT,CASSRPGQGAFF
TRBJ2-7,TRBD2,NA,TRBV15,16,TGTGCCACCAGCACGGGACTAGCGGGTGCCCCCTACGAGCAGTACTTC,CATSTGLAGAPYEQYF
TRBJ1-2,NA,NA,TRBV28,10,TGTGCCAGCTCACGGGTCGGCTACACCTTC,CASSRVGYTF
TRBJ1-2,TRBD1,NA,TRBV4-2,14,TGTGCCAGCAGCCTAGGACAGGGGTCCTATGGCTACACCTTC,CASSLGQGSYGYTF
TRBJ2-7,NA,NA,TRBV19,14,TGTGCCAGTAGTATAGGTGGGGCCGGGAGCGAGCAGTACTTT,CASSIGGAGSEQYF
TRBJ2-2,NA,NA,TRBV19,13,TGTGCCAGTAGAGGGGGGAACACCGGGGAGCTGTTTTTT,CASRGGNTGELFF
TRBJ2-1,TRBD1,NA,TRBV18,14,TGTGCCAGCTCACCCGGGACAGGCTTAAATGAGCAGTTCTTC,CASSPGTGLNEQFF
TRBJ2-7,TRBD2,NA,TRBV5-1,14,TGCGCCAGCAGCTACGGGACTAGCGGAACCGAGCAGTACTTC,CASSYGTSGTEQYF
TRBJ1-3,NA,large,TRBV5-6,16,TGTGCCAGCAGCTTCCGAGTCGGTTACTCTGGAAACACCATATATTTT,CASSFRVGYSGNTIYF
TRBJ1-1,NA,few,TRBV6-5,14,TGTGCCAGCAGTTACGGCGGGAGGAACACTGAAGCTTTCTTT,CASSYGGRNTEAFF
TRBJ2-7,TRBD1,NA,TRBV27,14,TGTGCCAGCAGTCCACCGGGACAGGGGTCCGAGCAGTACTTC,CASSPPGQGSEQYF
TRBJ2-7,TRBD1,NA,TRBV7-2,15,TGTGCCAGCAGCTTAGTGGTGACAGGGTGGCAGGGGCAGTACTTC,CASSLVVTGWQGQYF
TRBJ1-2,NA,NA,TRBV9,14,TGTGCCAGCAGCTCCGGGACTGTCAACTATGGCTACACCTTC,CASSSGTVNYGYTF
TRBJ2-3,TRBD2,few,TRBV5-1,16,TGCGCCAGCAGCTTGGTTCTAGCGGGAGGTGGGGATACGCAGTATTTT,CASSLVLAGGGDTQYF
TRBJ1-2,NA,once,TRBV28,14,TGTGCCAGCAGCCTCAGCGAAGCTAACTATGGCTACACCTTC,CASSLSEANYGYTF
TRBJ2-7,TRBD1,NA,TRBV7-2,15,TGTGCCAGCAGCTCCCGGGACAGGGCCGCCTACGAGCAGTACTTC,CASSSRDRAAYEQYF
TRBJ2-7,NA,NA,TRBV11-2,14,TGTGCCAGCAGCCAGGGACACGAAATCTACGAGCAGTACTTC,CASSQGHEIYEQYF
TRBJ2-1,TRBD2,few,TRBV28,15,TGTGCCAGCACGGGGGGGCCGAGCTCCTACAATGAGCAGTTCTTC,CASTGGPSSYNEQFF
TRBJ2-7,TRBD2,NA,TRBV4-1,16,TGCGCCAGCAGCCAAGATTGGGAGGGCCTGTCCTACGAGCAGTACTTC,CASSQDWEGLSYEQYF
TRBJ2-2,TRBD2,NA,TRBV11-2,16,TGTGCCAGCAGCCCGTGGACTAGCGCCAACACCGGGGAGCTGTTTTTT,CASSPWTSANTGELFF
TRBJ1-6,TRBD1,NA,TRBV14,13,TGTGCCAGCAGCCAGACAGGGAATTCACCCCTCCACTTT,CASSQTGNSPLHF
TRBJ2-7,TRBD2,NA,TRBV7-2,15,TGTGCCAGCAGCGGAAGCGGGACGAGCTCCTACGAGCAGTACTTC,CASSGSGTSSYEQYF
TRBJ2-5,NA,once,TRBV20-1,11,TGCAGTGCTCCCCTCCAAGAGACCCAGTACTTC,CSAPLQETQYF
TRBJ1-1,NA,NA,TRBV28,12,TGTGCCAGCAGTTCAGGACTTGATGAAGCTTTCTTT,CASSSGLDEAFF
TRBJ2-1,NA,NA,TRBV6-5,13,TGTGCCAGCAGTCAAACTGGAGCGGATGAGCAGTTCTTC,CASSQTGADEQFF
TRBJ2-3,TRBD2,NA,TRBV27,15,TGTGCCAGCAGTACTAGCGGGAGGGCACCAGATACGCAGTATTTT,CASSTSGRAPDTQYF
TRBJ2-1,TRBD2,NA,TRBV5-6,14,TGTGCCAGCAGCTTGGCACTAGCGGGAGGCGAGCAGTTCTTC,CASSLALAGGEQFF
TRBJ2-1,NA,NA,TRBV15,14,TGTGCCACCTCTGCAGGGTTGGTCTACAATGAGCAGTTCTTC,CATSAGLVYNEQFF
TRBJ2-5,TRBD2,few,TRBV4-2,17,TGTGCCAGCAGCCCGGCTGGGACTAGCGGGAGTAAAGAGACCCAGTACTTC,CASSPAGTSGSKETQYF
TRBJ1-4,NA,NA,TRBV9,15,TGTGCCAGCAGCGTAGCTGGACAGCCTAATGAAAAACTGTTTTTT,CASSVAGQPNEKLFF
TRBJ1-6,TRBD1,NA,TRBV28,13,TGTGCCAGCAGATGGGACAGTAATTCACCCCTCCACTTT,CASRWDSNSPLHF
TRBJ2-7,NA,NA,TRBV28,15,TGTGCCAGCAGTCCTTGGGCCAGTGTAAAGAACGAGCAGTACTTC,CASSPWASVKNEQYF
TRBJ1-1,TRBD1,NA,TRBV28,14,TGTGCCAGCTGTGAGGGGGCCCTGAACACTGAAGCTTTCTTT,CASCEGALNTEAFF
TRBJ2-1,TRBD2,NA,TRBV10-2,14,TGCGCCAGCGCCGAACAGACTAGCGGGAATGAGCAGTTCTTC,CASAEQTSGNEQFF
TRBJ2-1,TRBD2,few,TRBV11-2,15,TGTGCCAGCAGCTTACTAGCGGGATTGCGTAATGAGCAGTTCTTC,CASSLLAGLRNEQFF
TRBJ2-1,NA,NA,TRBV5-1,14,TGCGCCAGCAGCCGCGGACAGTCCTACAATGAGCAGTTCTTC,CASSRGQSYNEQFF
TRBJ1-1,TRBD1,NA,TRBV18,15,TGTGCCAGCTCACCACACGACAGGGTGAACACTGAAGCTTTCTTT,CASSPHDRVNTEAFF
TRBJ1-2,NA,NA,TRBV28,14,TGTGCCAGCAGGCGCCCGGGGATCGGCTATGGCTACACCTTC,CASRRPGIGYGYTF
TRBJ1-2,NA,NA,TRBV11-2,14,TGTGCCAGCAGCCCAATTAGTGTCGGTTATGGCTACACCTTC,CASSPISVGYGYTF
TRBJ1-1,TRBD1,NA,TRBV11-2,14,TGTGCCAGCAGCTTAGCTGCAGGGGGGACTGAAGCTTTCTTT,CASSLAAGGTEAFF
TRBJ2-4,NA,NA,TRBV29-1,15,TGCAGCGTTGAAGATCTCACAGGACAGCGAAACATTCAGTACTTC,CSVEDLTGQRNIQYF
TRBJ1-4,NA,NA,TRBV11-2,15,TGTGCCAGCAGCTTATCACAGGGCCAGAGTGAAAAACTGTTTTTT,CASSLSQGQSEKLFF
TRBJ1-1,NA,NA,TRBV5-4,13,TGTGCCAGCAGCACTCAATTGAACACTGAAGCTTTCTTT,CASSTQLNTEAFF
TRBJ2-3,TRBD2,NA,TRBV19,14,TGTGCCAGTAGTCCACAGACTAGCGCGAATACGCAGTATTTT,CASSPQTSANTQYF
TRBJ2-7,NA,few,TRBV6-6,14,TGTGCCAGCAGTCTTGGTGGGGGGACCTACGAGCAGTACTTC,CASSLGGGTYEQYF
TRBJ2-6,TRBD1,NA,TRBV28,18,TGTGCCAGCTGCCGATTGGGACAGGGGTACTCTGGGGCCAACGTCCTGACTTTC,CASCRLGQGYSGANVLTF
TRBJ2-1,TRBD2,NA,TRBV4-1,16,TGCGCCAGCAGCCAAGGACTAGCGGGAGGTACGTATGAGCAGTTCTTC,CASSQGLAGGTYEQFF
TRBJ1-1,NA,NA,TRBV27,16,TGTGCCAGCAGTTTTTCCCTGGGGGGGGCAAACACTGAAGCTTTCTTT,CASSFSLGGANTEAFF